The 27 T cell receptor beta chains in this list originate from one sample, sequenced in a study of Tregs in tolerant kidney transplant recipients. The repertoire was sequenced with immunoSEQ multiplex PCR; TCRdb's copy has only in-frame clones and lacks some. The repertoire holds around 50,000 clones, with around 82% as singletons. Sequenced material: CD4+ T cells from blood. The source of these receptors is a human donor in good health.

The V and J genes are TRBV5-6 and TRBJ2-2; 11 nucleotides agree with TRBD2. Trimming removed 1 base from V and 5 bases from J; junction bases left unmatched: 10. Germline-derived CDR1 and CDR2 are SGHDT and YYEEEE. The length of the CDR3 is 18 residues. The CDR3, as DNA: TGTGCCAGCAGCTTGAGGGGACTAGCGGCGCTGGGAACCGGGGAGCTGTTTTTT. Translation: CASSLRGLAALGTGELFF.

This clone came up a few times. J is TRBJ2-1 and V is TRBV5-6; D call uncertain. The CDR3 consists of 14 residues. Between the trimmed V and J ends, which lost 3 bases and 0 bases, there was a span of 7 bases. Germline CDR1 reads SGHDT; CDR2 reads YYEEEE. The CDR3 region is CASSYASSYNEQFF. The CDR3 nucleotides read TGTGCCAGCAGCTATGCCTCCTCCTACAATGAGCAGTTCTTC.

The J gene is TRBJ1-1, the V gene TRBV6-1; TRBD1 matches 7 bases. CDR1 MNHNS and CDR2 SASEGT come from the germline V gene. After removal of 6 bases from V and 0 bases from J, the junction contained 4 bases not matched to a gene. This CDR3 spans 14 amino acids. CDR3 protein: CASRRDRLNTEAFF. Here the CDR3 DNA reads TGTGCCAGCAGGAGGGACAGATTGAACACTGAAGCTTTCTTT.

The chain links TRBV6-5 to TRBJ1-1; 9 bases are a match to TRBD1. This CDR3 is built from 14 residues. J gave up 5 bases and V 4 bases, and 5 bases lay outside the gene matches. Germline V CDR1 and CDR2: MNHEY, SVGAGI. The chain's CDR3 is CASSSWTGATEAFF. In nucleotides, the CDR3 is TGTGCCAGCAGTTCTTGGACAGGGGCGACTGAAGCTTTCTTT.

J is TRBJ1-1 and V is TRBV6-5, with TRBD1 as a possible D gene (5 bases). Germline CDR1 reads MNHEY; CDR2 reads SVGAGI. CDR3 length: 15 residues. Trimming removed 0 bases from V and 5 bases from J, with 13 bases in between. CDR3 bases: TGTGCCAGCAGTTACTCGAATCAGGGTTGGACTGAAGCTTTCTTT. Encoded protein: CASSYSNQGWTEAFF.

The rearrangement joins TRBV4-2 to TRBJ1-4; D gene uncertain. The CDR3 runs to 15 residues. Trimming cost V 0 bases and J 8 bases, with 13 bases left between them. Germline V gene sequence: CDR1 LGHNA, CDR2 YNFKEQ. The CDR3 reads CASSQEVPPREKLFF. CDR3 sequence (DNA): TGTGCCAGCAGCCAAGAGGTCCCCCCGCGGGAAAAACTGTTTTTT.

This clone was seen only a few times. The chain recombines TRBV30 with TRBJ1-2; D is possibly TRBD1 (6 bases). The CDR3 contains 15 residues. CDR1 and CDR2 (germline): GTSNPN, SVGIG (reference sequence). With 4 bases removed from V and 0 bases from J, the gap between germline ends came to 15 bases. As DNA, the CDR3 is TGTGCCTGGATCCAACAGGGTTCAGCTAACTATGGCTACACCTTC. Translated, it gives CAWIQQGSANYGYTF.

Only a few counts were recorded for this clone. The chain uses TRBV19 and TRBJ2-7; TRBD1 matches at 8 bases. The V gene end was trimmed by 5 bases and the J gene end by 1 base; junction bases not matched to a gene: 7. This CDR3 has 15 amino acids. Germline CDR1 and CDR2: LNHDA and SQIVND (reference sequence). The CDR3 reads CASSSRQGSSYEQYF. The CDR3 DNA reads as TGTGCCAGTAGTTCCAGACAGGGGTCATCCTACGAGCAGTACTTC.

The gene calls are TRBV11-2 and TRBJ2-1, with no clear D. There are 13 residues in the CDR3. V dropped 1 base and J dropped 5 bases, with 6 bases sitting between them. Germline V gene lookup returns CDR1 SGHAT and CDR2 FQNNGV. CDR3 DNA sequence: TGTGCCAGCAGCTTAGTGGGAAACAATGAGCAGTTCTTC. It specifies CASSLVGNNEQFF.

This chain links TRBV6-1 with TRBJ1-5; D is perhaps TRBD1 (6 bases). The germline V gene has CDR1 MNHNS and CDR2 SASEGT. This CDR3 is 17 amino acids long. V lost 4 bases to trimming and J lost 0 bases, with 16 bases between them. The CDR3 DNA is TGTGCCAGCAGTGCGTATACAGGGACGTATAGCAATCAGCCCCAGCATTTT. Protein sequence: CASSAYTGTYSNQPQHF.

This clone has more than one count but fewer than ten. V is TRBV7-9 and J is TRBJ1-2, with TRBD1 matching over 9 bases. Germline V gene lookup returns CDR1 SEHNR and CDR2 FQNEAQ (reference sequence). J gave up 4 bases and V 4 bases, and 1 base lay outside the gene matches. The CDR3 runs to 13 residues. CDR3 protein: CASSSDRGYGYTF. CDR3 coding DNA: TGTGCCAGCAGCTCGGACAGGGGCTATGGCTACACCTTC.

This clone turned up a few times. The J gene is TRBJ2-2, the V gene TRBV4-2; tentatively, D is TRBD2 (7 bases). The CDR3 sequence is 14 residues long. The ends were cut back, 4 bases at V and 5 bases at J, with 11 bases in the middle. Germline-derived CDR1 and CDR2 are LGHNA and YNFKEQ. The CDR3 nucleotides are TGTGCCAGCAGCCGGGGGGGCCAGACCGGGGAGCTGTTTTTT. Amino acid sequence: CASSRGGQTGELFF.

This clone was detected once. The chain employs TRBV2 and TRBJ2-7; D gene unclear. The CDR3 loop spans 10 amino acids. V dropped 7 bases and J dropped 4 bases, with 5 bases sitting between them. Germline V gives CDR1 SNHLY, CDR2 FYNNEI. The CDR3 region is CASILYEQYF. As DNA, the CDR3 is TGTGCCAGCATTTTGTACGAGCAGTACTTC.

This clone was recorded only once. The gene calls are TRBV19 and TRBJ2-7; D is unclear. Germline values: CDR1 LNHDA, CDR2 SQIVND (reference sequence). CDR3 length: 14 residues. V was cut by 4 bases and J by 4 bases, with 14 bases left in between. CDR3 sequence reads: CASSKVGWGYEQYF. The CDR3 DNA reads as TGTGCCAGTAGTAAGGTGGGATGGGGATACGAGCAGTACTTC.

This clone has only one observation. V is TRBV10-3 and J is TRBJ2-7, with a tentative D call TRBD1 (5 bases). The CDR3 contains 14 residues. Germline V gene lookup returns CDR1 ENHRY and CDR2 SYGVKD. The V end lost 6 bases, the J end lost 1 base, and 13 bases lay between the germline ends. CDR3 sequence: CAIRVQGDSYEQYF. As DNA, the CDR3 is TGTGCCATCAGAGTCCAAGGGGATTCCTACGAGCAGTACTTC.

The chain is built from TRBV4-3 and TRBJ2-1; TRBD1 might be the D (6 bases). Germline V gene lookup returns CDR1 LGHNA and CDR2 YSLEER. The CDR3 consists of 15 residues. The V end lost 3 bases, the J end lost 0 bases, and 9 bases lay between the germline ends. The CDR3 reads CASSHDRSSYNEQFF. The CDR3 DNA is TGCGCCAGCAGCCACGACAGGAGCTCCTACAATGAGCAGTTCTTC.

V gene TRBV27 combines with J gene TRBJ2-2, with D hard to call. The germline V gene encodes CDR1 MNHEY and CDR2 SMNVEV (reference sequence). CDR3 length: 13 amino acids. Between the trimmed V and J ends, which lost 3 bases and 6 bases, there was a span of 8 bases. Written as DNA, the CDR3 is TGTGCCAGCAGTTTTCGGATTGCCGGGGAGCTGTTTTTT. It codes for CASSFRIAGELFF.

The V gene is TRBV4-3, the J gene TRBJ2-3, with 10 positions matching TRBD2. Germline V gene data show CDR1 as LGHNA and CDR2 as YSLEER. The CDR3 consists of 17 residues. V lost 5 bases and J lost 2; bases outside the gene matches: 10. The CDR3 reads CASSSSRTSGFTDTQYF. In DNA form, the CDR3 reads TGCGCCAGCAGCTCCTCACGGACTAGCGGATTCACAGATACGCAGTATTTT.

V is TRBV2 and J is TRBJ2-1; 8 bases line up with TRBD1. The germline V gene encodes CDR1 SNHLY and CDR2 FYNNEI. V lost 6 bases and J lost 9; bases outside the gene matches: 7. CDR3 size: 13 residues. The chain's CDR3 is CASRETGAAEQFF. The DNA of the CDR3 is TGTGCCAGCAGAGAGACAGGGGCTGCTGAGCAGTTCTTC.

As to this clone: An end of the junction differs from the germline gene, which may be a read error. The chain recombines TRBV7-7 with TRBJ2-7, with a tentative D call TRBD1 (6 bases). The CDR3 length is 8 residues. Germline CDR1 and CDR2: SSHAT and FNYEAQ (reference sequence). CDR3 sequence reads: CASSPGQF. CDR3 nucleotide sequence: TGTGCCAGCAGCCCCGGACAGTTC.

This chain uses TRBV29-1 with TRBJ2-7; TRBD1 matches 9 bases. CDR1 and CDR2 from the germline V gene are SQVTM and ANQGSEA. Losses at the gene ends were 5 bases for V and 3 bases for J; bases not matched to a gene: 8. CDR3 size: 14 residues. The DNA of the CDR3 is TGCAGCGTTCGCCCGGGGACAGGGCTCTACGAGCAGTACTTC. As protein: CSVRPGTGLYEQYF.

The chain employs TRBV9 and TRBJ2-3; no clear D. V was trimmed by 0 bases and J by 1 base, leaving 9 bases between them. The CDR3 spans 15 residues. CDR1 and CDR2 (germline): SGDLS, YYNGEE. The CDR3 here is CASSVGPSGTDTQYF. In DNA, the CDR3 is TGTGCCAGCAGCGTAGGCCCGTCTGGCACAGATACGCAGTATTTT.

This chain connects TRBV5-1 to TRBJ2-7, with 8 bases fitting TRBD2. CDR1 is SGHRS, CDR2 YFSETQ, per germline. This CDR3 is built from 14 residues. Losses at the gene ends were 5 bases for V and 0 bases for J; bases not matched to a gene: 4. CDR3 residues: CASRTTSGSYEQYF. In nucleotides, the CDR3 is TGCGCCAGCAGGACAACTAGCGGCTCCTACGAGCAGTACTTC.

The J gene is TRBJ1-1, the V gene TRBV5-1; no clear D. Germline values: CDR1 SGHRS, CDR2 YFSETQ. There are 14 residues in the CDR3. V was pared by 1 base and J by 1 base, with 8 bases between. CDR3 DNA: TGCGCCAGCAGCTTGACACCGACGAACACTGAAGCTTTCTTT. Its protein product is CASSLTPTNTEAFF.

This chain uses TRBV7-7 with TRBJ2-5; TRBD1 aligns across 10 bases. V shed 5 bases and J 5 bases; nucleotides not matched to a gene: 8. The CDR3 has 15 amino acids. In germline, CDR1 is SSHAT, CDR2 FNYEAQ (reference sequence). The CDR3 region is CASSADRGHGETQYF. CDR3 DNA: TGTGCCAGCAGCGCTGACAGGGGGCATGGTGAGACCCAGTACTTC.

This clone has more than one count but fewer than ten. The chain couples TRBV5-4 to TRBJ1-1; 10 positions match TRBD1. V dropped 4 bases and J dropped 11; count of bases not matched to a gene: 14. The CDR3 has 15 residues. Germline V gene data show CDR1 as SGHNT and CDR2 as YYREEE (reference sequence). CDR3 protein: CASSPEAGQGRRAFF. For the CDR3, the DNA is TGTGCCAGCAGCCCTGAAGCGGGACAGGGGAGACGGGCTTTCTTT.

The chain carries TRBV21-1 and TRBJ2-1. TRBV21-1 is a pseudogene. This CDR3 has 16 residues. Written as DNA, the CDR3 is TGTGCCAGCAGCACCGGACCGTGCGAGGGGAGCAATGAGCAGTTCTTC. Encoded protein: CASSTGPCEGSNEQFF.